This T cell receptor (beta chain) was sequenced during a study of cytomegalovirus exposure and HLA in healthy donors. About the study: The 95 to 150 validation repertoires used the same platform as the approximately 700 first-cohort repertoires, a later analysis reported.

Donors were drawn from the approximately 120-subject validation cohort, separate from the roughly 700-subject first cohort. Study outcomes and limitations: The study recorded over 150 TCR beta chains that were cytomegalovirus-associated.

Remarks on this clone: Its antigen is currently unknown.

The CDR3 is made up of 15 amino acids. Germline V gives CDR1 MDHEN, CDR2 SYDVKM. V was clipped by 7 bases and J by 4 bases, with 17 bases between them. Method: immunoSEQ multiplex PCR; TCRdb's copy keeps in-frame clones and lacks some. The table lists around 170,000 clones, 85% of them singletons. This rearrangement joins TRBV28 to TRBJ1-5, with D possibly TRBD1 on 6 matching bases. Sequenced: PBMCs. This TCR came from a man younger than 35 in good health and CMV-seropositive. DNA of the CDR3: TGTGCCAGCACTACCGACAGGTTCGAGAATCAGCCCCAGCATTTT. Translated, it gives CASTTDRFENQPQHF.